These 9 T cell receptor beta chains share one sample of origin, sequenced in a study of regulatory T cells in long-lasting Graves disease. Building of the TCR beta libraries involved iRepertoire HTBI primers and Arm-PCR of CDR3 regions. TCRdb reprocessed the multiplex PCR reads with MiXCR, giving one entry per CDR3 protein. Of about 530,000 distinct CDR3 sequences listed, about 15% were seen once; the top ten hold approximately 25%. The time point here: newly diagnosed GD, antithyroid drugs for less than 3 months. PBMC-derived RNA was used for the TCR library. These records were also assigned to another study, of T cells in Graves' hyperthyroidism and ophthalmopathy.

Sequences were derived from peripheral blood mononuclear cells (PBMCs), sampled at new diagnosis, from a patient treated with antithyroid drugs. All receptors come from a woman aged 35 to 59 with Graves disease.

This clonotype was picked up a small number of times. The V gene is TRBV7-6, the J gene TRBJ2-6; perhaps TRBD1 as D (5 bases). Germline CDR1 and CDR2: SGHVS and FNYEAQ. V gave up 2 bases and J gave up 3 bases, with 11 bases separating them. There are 16 residues in the CDR3. The CDR3 DNA reads as TGTGCCAGCAGCTTAAGGCAGGGATTTGGGGCCAACGTCCTGACTTTC. It specifies CASSLRQGFGANVLTF.

This clonotype has a count of ten or more. This rearrangement joins TRBV12-3 or TRBV12-4 to TRBJ2-2; D could derive from TRBD1 or TRBD2 (5 bases each). Trimming stripped 3 bases from V and 2 bases from J, with 10 bases between. The CDR3 sequence is 15 residues long. CDR3 sequence: CASSLGVGNTGELFF. DNA of the CDR3: TGTGCCAGCAGTTTGGGGGTAGGAAACACCGGGGAGCTGTTTTTT.

The chain uses TRBV5-1 and TRBJ2-7; D might be TRBD2 (6 bases). CDR3 length: 15 residues. The germline gives CDR1 SGHRS, CDR2 YFSETQ. V shed 3 bases and J shed 3 bases, with 16 bases lying between them. The CDR3 DNA reads TGCGCCAGCAGCTCCCCGGGACTGACCATCTACGAGCAGTACTTC. Translation: CASSSPGLTIYEQYF.

To note about this clonotype: A much larger clonotype is one base distant, so this may be a read error. V is TRBV5-5 and J is TRBJ1-6; TRBD1 matches 7 bases. This CDR3 has 15 residues. The germline V gene has CDR1 SGHKS and CDR2 YYEKEE (reference sequence). The CDR3 loop is CTSSLRSGGNSPLHF. The CDR3 bases are TGTACCAGCAGCTTGAGGTCAGGGGGGAACTCACCCCTCCACTTT.

This chain joins TRBV20-1 and TRBJ1-1; 9 nucleotides match TRBD1. The CDR3 has 14 amino acids. Germline values: CDR1 DFQATT, CDR2 SNEGSKA (reference sequence). The V segment lost 5 bases and the J segment 1 base; nucleotides outside the gene matches: 5. The CDR3 bases are TGCAGTGCTGCACAGGGGGCGGAGAACACTGAAGCTTTCTTT. Protein product: CSAAQGAENTEAFF.

This clonotype was counted ten times or more. CDR3 protein: CASSLGGRGRTGELFF. The CDR3 nucleotides are TGTGCCAGCAGCTTAGGTGGCAGGGGTCGCACCGGGGAGCTGTTTTTT. The chain recombines TRBV11-3 with TRBJ2-2; possibly TRBD1 for D (6 bases). The CDR3 loop spans 16 amino acids. Germline V CDR1 and CDR2: SGHNT, YENEEA. Trimming stripped 1 base from V and 4 bases from J, with 13 bases between. Full variable domain (rest looked up from reference TRBV11-3 and TRBJ2-2): EAGVVQSPRYKIIEKKQPVAFWCNPISGHNTLYWYLQNLGQGPELLIRYENEEAVDDSQLPKDRFSAERLKGVDSTLKIQPAELGDSAVYLCASSLGGRGRTGELFFGEGSRLTVL.

Many counts were recorded for this clonotype. This chain joins TRBV12-3 or TRBV12-4 and TRBJ1-2; D gene uncertain. V gave up 7 bases and J gave up 4 bases, with 10 bases separating them. This CDR3 is built from 12 residues. CDR3 nucleotides: TGTGCCAGCAATTCTCTGGGCTATGGCTACACCTTC. It translates to CASNSLGYGYTF.

This clonotype showed up many times. CDR3 sequence (DNA): TGTGCCAGCCTGGGGACAGGGGCTAACTATGGCTACACCTTC. Amino acids: CASLGTGANYGYTF. The V call is TRBV12-3 or TRBV12-4, the J call TRBJ1-2; 10 nucleotides match TRBD1. V lost 8 bases and J lost 0; bases outside the gene matches: 3. This CDR3 spans 14 amino acids.

There are many counts of this clonotype. The chain is built from TRBV5-1 and TRBJ1-1; TRBD1 is a possible D gene (5 bases). The CDR3 length is 17 residues. Trimming cost V 2 bases and J 1 base, with 18 bases left between them. Per germline, CDR1 SGHRS and CDR2 YFSETQ. The CDR3 nucleotides read TGCGCCAGCAGCTTCCTGCAGGGTCTGGCGTCGAACACTGAAGCTTTCTTT. This encodes CASSFLQGLASNTEAFF. Supplemented by reference TRBV5-1 and TRBJ1-1, the full variable domain reads KAGVTQTPRYLIKTRGQQVTLSCSPISGHRSVSWYQQTPGQGLQFLFEYFSETQRNKGNFPGRFSGRQFSNSRSEMNVSTLELGDSALYLCASSFLQGLASNTEAFFGQGTRLTVV.